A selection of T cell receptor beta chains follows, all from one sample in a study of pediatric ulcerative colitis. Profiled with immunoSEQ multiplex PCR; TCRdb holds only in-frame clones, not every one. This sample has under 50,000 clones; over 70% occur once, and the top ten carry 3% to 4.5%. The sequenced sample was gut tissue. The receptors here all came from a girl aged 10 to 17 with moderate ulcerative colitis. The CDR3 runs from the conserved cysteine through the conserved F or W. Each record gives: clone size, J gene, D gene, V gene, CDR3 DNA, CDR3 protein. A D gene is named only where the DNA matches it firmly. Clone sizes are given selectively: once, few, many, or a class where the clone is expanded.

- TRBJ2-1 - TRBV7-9 TGTGCCAGCAGCCAGAGTGGTATTGAGTTCTTC CASSQSGIEFF
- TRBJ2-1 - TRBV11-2 TGTGCCAGCAGCTTAGTAGGCAGGGGCAATGAGCAGTTCTTC CASSLVGRGNEQFF
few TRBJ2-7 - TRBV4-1 TGCGCCAGCAGCCAATGGCGGAATGGTAGGGAAATCGACGAGCAGTACTTC CASSQWRNGREIDEQYF
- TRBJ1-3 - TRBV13 TGTGCCAGCAGTCAGGAAGGGTCTGGAAACACCATATATTTT CASSQEGSGNTIYF
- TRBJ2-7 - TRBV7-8 TGTGCCAGCAGCTCGTTCGGGACTGGCGGATACGAGCAGTACTTC CASSSFGTGGYEQYF
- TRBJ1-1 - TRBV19 TGTGCCAGTAGCCCCATCAGGGGCTACACTGAAGCTTTCTTT CASSPIRGYTEAFF
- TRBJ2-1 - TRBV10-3 TGTGCCATCCGATCGAACAGGGGGGGATACAATGAGCAGTTCTTC CAIRSNRGGYNEQFF
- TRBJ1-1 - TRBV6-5 TGTGCCAGCAGGCTCGGGCGAAGAGCTGAAGCTTTCTTT CASRLGRRAEAFF
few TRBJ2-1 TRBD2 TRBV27 TGTGCCAGCTCTAGCGGAAAGAGCTCCTACAATGAGCAGTTCTTC CASSSGKSSYNEQFF
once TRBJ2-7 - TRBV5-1 TGCGCCAGCAGCTTTCAGGGGAGCTCCTACGAGCAGTACTTC CASSFQGSSYEQYF
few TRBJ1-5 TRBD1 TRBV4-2 TGTGCCAGCAGCCAGAGCCGGGACAGGGAAGGGGGCAATCAGCCCCAGCATTTT CASSQSRDREGGNQPQHF
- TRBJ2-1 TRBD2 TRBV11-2 TGTGCCAGCAGCACCACTAGCGGGAGGGCCTGGTGGAATGAGCAGTTCTTC CASSTTSGRAWWNEQFF
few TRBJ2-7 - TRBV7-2 TGTGCCAGCAGCTTAAATAGGGGGGACTACGAGCAGTACTTC CASSLNRGDYEQYF
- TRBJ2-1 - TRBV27 TGTGCCAGCAGTTTATTCAGGTCCTACAATGAGCAGTTCTTC CASSLFRSYNEQFF
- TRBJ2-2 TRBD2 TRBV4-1 TGCGCCAGCAGCCATAAGGCGATAGCGGGTAGGGAGCTGTTTTTT CASSHKAIAGRELFF
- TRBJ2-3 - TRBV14 TGTGCCAGCAGCCTTCCCGGGACCCGAGCAGATACGCAGTATTTT CASSLPGTRADTQYF
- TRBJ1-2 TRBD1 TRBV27 TGTGCCAGCAGAGGGGACAGGGGAGTGGTCTATGGCTACACCTTC CASRGDRGVVYGYTF
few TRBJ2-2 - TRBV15 TGTGCCACCAGCAGATGGCAAAGTCCCCCCCCAGAGCTGTTTTTT CATSRWQSPPPELFF
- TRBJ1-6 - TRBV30 TGTGCCTGGAACCCTGGGGCAGCTGGGTCACCCCTCCACTTT CAWNPGAAGSPLHF
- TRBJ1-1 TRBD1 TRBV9 TGTGCCAGCAGCGCAGGGGGCGGGAACACTGAAGCTTTCTTT CASSAGGGNTEAFF
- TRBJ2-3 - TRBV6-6 TGTGCCAGCAGTTACCTAGATACGCAGTATTTT CASSYLDTQYF
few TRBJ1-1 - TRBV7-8 TGTGCCAGCAGCTTAGAGTGGGCAGGGCGGACTGAAGCTTTCTTT CASSLEWAGRTEAFF
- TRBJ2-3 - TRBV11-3 TGTGCCAGCAGCTTAGATAACGTAGGGGGAGATACGCAGTATTTT CASSLDNVGGDTQYF